Below are 11 T cell receptor beta chains sequenced from a single sample in a study of cytomegalovirus exposure and HLA in healthy donors (dated by TCRdb to about 2017). The method behind the library was the immunoSEQ multiplex PCR assay. For the multiplex PCR, a mixture combining 60 forward primers for TCR Vbeta segments and 13 reverse primers for TCR Jbeta segments was used. The clones in this table, taken by TCRdb from immuneACCESS, are in-frame only. Not every clone is retained; where verified, under half of the shortfall comes from an unresolved V gene, and the cause of the rest is unknown. Within this sample are over 55,000 clones, with more than 70% of them counted one time only. The ten largest clones add up to roughly 1.5% of the sample. The specimen was PBMCs. These receptors originate from a man aged 18 to 29 in good health and CMV-seronegative.

The chain recombines TRBV27 with TRBJ2-7; 12 bases agree with TRBD2. CDR1 MNHEY and CDR2 SMNVEV come from the germline V gene (reference sequence). V lost 6 bases, J lost 6 bases, and 6 bases stayed unmatched. This CDR3 comprises 14 residues. The CDR3: CASSPSGGALEQYF. CDR3 DNA: TGTGCCAGCAGCCCTAGCGGGGGGGCTCTCGAGCAGTACTTC.

This chain uses TRBV5-1 with TRBJ2-1; D is undetermined. Germline V lookup: CDR1 SGHRS, CDR2 YFSETQ. This CDR3 is built from 12 residues. Trimming shortened V by 4 bases and J by 4 bases, and 6 bases separated the two germline ends. The CDR3 sequence: CASSARYNEQFF. DNA for the CDR3: TGCGCCAGCAGCGCTAGATACAATGAGCAGTTCTTC.

This chain links TRBV29-1 with TRBJ2-4; TRBD1 agrees at 7 bases. The CDR3 has 11 amino acids. V was pared by 3 bases and J by 11 bases, with 4 bases of the junction left unmatched. Germline values: CDR1 SQVTM, CDR2 ANQGSEA. The CDR3 loop is CSVDAQGFQYF. CDR3 bases: TGCAGCGTTGACGCACAGGGGTTTCAGTACTTC.

This chain uses TRBV7-9 with TRBJ1-2; no definite D call. V shed 5 bases and J shed 6 bases, with 25 bases lying between them. This CDR3 region has 17 residues. Germline V gene lookup returns CDR1 SEHNR and CDR2 FQNEAQ (reference sequence). The CDR3 DNA reads as TGTGCCAGCAGCCCTTACCCTGCGGTGGGGAGCTTAGATGGCTACACCTTC. As protein: CASSPYPAVGSLDGYTF.

The chain recombines TRBV18 with TRBJ2-2, with 10 nucleotides matching TRBD1. CDR3 length: 17 residues. J gave up 2 bases and V 8 bases, and 11 bases lay outside the gene matches. Looked up from germline, CDR1 is KGHSH and CDR2 is LQKENI. In DNA form, the CDR3 reads TGTGCCAGCACCCGACAGGGGGCTTCCGATAACACCGGGGAGCTGTTTTTT. It translates to CASTRQGASDNTGELFF.

This chain links TRBV30 with TRBJ1-5, with TRBD1 as a possible D gene (5 bases). This CDR3 contains 13 residues. CDR1 and CDR2 (germline): GTSNPN, SVGIG (reference sequence). With 1 base removed from V and 6 bases from J, the gap between germline ends came to 10 bases. The DNA of the CDR3 is TGTGCCTGGAGTGCGGGGGTTGGTCAGCCCCAGCATTTT. Translated: CAWSAGVGQPQHF.

The chain has TRBV6-1 and TRBJ2-2; either TRBD1 or TRBD2 may supply D (6 bases each). Germline lookup yields CDR1 MNHNS and CDR2 SASEGT. The CDR3 loop spans 14 amino acids. V lost 8 bases, J lost 4 bases, and 14 bases lay in between. In DNA form, the CDR3 reads TGTGCCAGCGGTGCGGGACACCTCACCGGGGAGCTGTTTTTT. It codes for CASGAGHLTGELFF.

The rearrangement joins TRBV15 to TRBJ1-1; D uncertain. Germline CDR1 LNHNV, CDR2 YYDKDF (reference sequence). V gave up 3 bases and J gave up 6 bases, with 17 bases separating them. This CDR3 comprises 15 residues. The CDR3 loop reads CATSSGSGREAEAFF. Here the CDR3 DNA reads TGTGCCACCAGCAGTGGTTCGGGAAGGGAAGCTGAAGCTTTCTTT.

V usage is TRBV2 and J usage is TRBJ2-1; weak D call: TRBD2 (5 bases). Germline loops: CDR1 SNHLY, CDR2 FYNNEI. The ends were cut back, 7 bases at V and 6 bases at J, with 10 bases in the middle. This CDR3 spans 12 amino acids. CDR3 residues: CASNPLANEQFF. The CDR3 nucleotides are TGTGCCAGCAACCCTCTAGCCAATGAGCAGTTCTTC.

The CDR3 spells CASSSGFAGSYEQYF. The CDR3 DNA is TGTGCCAGCAGCTCTGGGTTTGCGGGCTCCTACGAGCAGTACTTC. The V gene is TRBV7-9, the J gene TRBJ2-7; weak D call: TRBD2 (5 bases). The CDR3 contains 15 residues. V was shortened by 4 bases and J by 0 bases, with 13 bases between the two germline ends. Germline loops: CDR1 SEHNR, CDR2 FQNEAQ (reference sequence).

The CDR3: CASSLEETQYF. As DNA, the CDR3 is TGTGCCAGCAGCCTCGAAGAGACCCAGTACTTC. The chain carries TRBV5-4 and TRBJ2-5, with D uncertain. The CDR3 contains 11 residues. Germline values: CDR1 SGHNT, CDR2 YYREEE (reference sequence). V lost 4 bases, J lost 3 bases, and 4 bases lay in between.